This T cell receptor beta chain was retrieved from a study of blood T cell repertoires in COVID-19. Across the study: Samples taken during acute and convalescent COVID-19 were collected in the United States, Italy and Spain. From T cells, B-cell-depleted T cells, or PBMCs came the material, which was cDNA or gDNA.

How the authors handled the data: Quantification of nucleated cells was approximated via reference gene primer amplification. TCRdb's table, derived via immunoSEQ multiplex PCR, lists solely in-frame clones and lacks some. V, J and clone size were drawn from that table, and D and trimming were deduced from the DNA. The data hold about 150,000 clones, with 75% to 90% observed a single time. This CDR3 contains 17 residues. Trimming removed 1 base at V and 0 bases at J, with 13 bases between. Germline-derived CDR1 and CDR2 are MNHEY and SVGEGT. The gene calls are TRBV6-2 or TRBV6-3 and TRBJ1-3, with D unclear. Specimen: peripheral blood. This clonotype was obtained from a woman aged 55-70 years with active or convalescent COVID-19. The chain's CDR3 is CASSYWAVGTSGNTIYF. The CDR3 DNA is TGTGCCAGCAGTTACTGGGCAGTTGGAACCTCTGGAAACACCATATATTTT.